This is a list of T cell receptor beta chains from one sample in a study of PD-L1 blockade in urothelial cancer. Assay used: immunoSEQ multiplex PCR; TCRdb lists only in-frame clones, some missing. The sample consists of just under 45,000 clones, 83% of them appearing once. The starting material was PBMCs, obtained around atezolizumab (anti-PD-L1) treatment. The receptors were gathered from a man aged 60 to 69 with urothelial cancer. Both conserved end residues are part of each CDR3. D genes are given only for firm matches. Size values are once, few and many counts, or a class for expanded clones, and some rows have none.

J gene: TRBJ2-3; D gene: .; clone size: .; V gene: TRBV30; CDR3 length: 13; CDR3 DNA: TGTGCCTGGAGTGGGGCCTACACAGATACGCAGTATTTT; CDR3 protein: CAWSGAYTDTQYF
J gene: TRBJ2-1; D gene: .; clone size: .; V gene: TRBV5-4; CDR3 length: 15; CDR3 DNA: TGTGCCAGCAGCACCAGGGTATCCTCCTACAATGAGCAGTTCTTC; CDR3 protein: CASSTRVSSYNEQFF
J gene: TRBJ2-3; D gene: TRBD2; clone size: .; V gene: TRBV27; CDR3 length: 15; CDR3 DNA: TGTGCCAGCAGTTTAGGAGCGGGGGCGGGGGATACGCAGTATTTT; CDR3 protein: CASSLGAGAGDTQYF
J gene: TRBJ1-4; D gene: .; clone size: .; V gene: TRBV28; CDR3 length: 15; CDR3 DNA: TGTGCCAGCAGTTTACCCGGCGCGGATAATGAAAAACTGTTTTTT; CDR3 protein: CASSLPGADNEKLFF
J gene: TRBJ1-4; D gene: .; clone size: .; V gene: TRBV25-1; CDR3 length: 14; CDR3 DNA: TGTGCCAGCAGTGAACGGGGGGAAGATGAAAAACTGTTTTTT; CDR3 protein: CASSERGEDEKLFF
J gene: TRBJ2-2; D gene: .; clone size: .; V gene: TRBV11-2; CDR3 length: 14; CDR3 DNA: TGTGCCAGCAGCTTACTCGGTAACACCGGGGAGCTGTTTTTT; CDR3 protein: CASSLLGNTGELFF
J gene: TRBJ2-7; D gene: .; clone size: .; V gene: TRBV5-5; CDR3 length: 15; CDR3 DNA: TGTGCCAGCAGCCCGCGGGCGGGTCTCGCCTACGAGCAGTACTTC; CDR3 protein: CASSPRAGLAYEQYF
J gene: TRBJ1-2; D gene: .; clone size: .; V gene: TRBV30; CDR3 length: 14; CDR3 DNA: TGTGCCTGGAGTGCTCTCCGGGTCGGGTATGGCTACACCTTC; CDR3 protein: CAWSALRVGYGYTF
J gene: TRBJ2-5; D gene: .; clone size: .; V gene: TRBV5-1; CDR3 length: 15; CDR3 DNA: TGCGCCAGCAGCTTGAGTTCTGGATCGGGGGAGACCCAGTACTTC; CDR3 protein: CASSLSSGSGETQYF
J gene: TRBJ1-1; D gene: .; clone size: few; V gene: TRBV29-1; CDR3 length: 13; CDR3 DNA: TGCAGCGTTGAAGAGGGGGGGGACACTGAAGCTTTCTTT; CDR3 protein: CSVEEGGDTEAFF
J gene: TRBJ2-7; D gene: TRBD1; clone size: .; V gene: TRBV27; CDR3 length: 15; CDR3 DNA: TGTGCCAGCAGCCTCCGTGGGACAGGAGTTTCGGAGCAGTACTTC; CDR3 protein: CASSLRGTGVSEQYF
J gene: TRBJ2-2; D gene: TRBD1; clone size: .; V gene: TRBV28; CDR3 length: 14; CDR3 DNA: TGTGCCAGCAGAGGGACAGTAATCGCCGGGGAGCTGTTTTTT; CDR3 protein: CASRGTVIAGELFF
J gene: TRBJ2-5; D gene: TRBD2; clone size: .; V gene: TRBV7-9; CDR3 length: 15; CDR3 DNA: TGTGCCAGCAGCCGACGGACTAGCGGGGGAGAGACCCAGTACTTC; CDR3 protein: CASSRRTSGGETQYF
J gene: TRBJ2-5; D gene: .; clone size: once; V gene: TRBV5-1; CDR3 length: 13; CDR3 DNA: TGCGCCAGCAGCAACCCGACAGAAGAGACCCAGTACTTC; CDR3 protein: CASSNPTEETQYF
J gene: TRBJ2-3; D gene: TRBD1; clone size: .; V gene: TRBV11-2; CDR3 length: 17; CDR3 DNA: TGTGCCAGCAGCGACGACCCCGGGACAGGGAGCACAGATACGCAGTATTTT; CDR3 protein: CASSDDPGTGSTDTQYF
J gene: TRBJ2-1; D gene: TRBD2; clone size: .; V gene: TRBV9; CDR3 length: 16; CDR3 DNA: TGTGCCAGCAGCCCCGGGGGGGAAAGCTCCTACAATGAGCAGTTCTTC; CDR3 protein: CASSPGGESSYNEQFF
J gene: TRBJ2-3; D gene: .; clone size: .; V gene: TRBV28; CDR3 length: 17; CDR3 DNA: TGTGCCAGCAGTTTTAGGAGGGCGTCTACTAGCACAGATACGCAGTATTTT; CDR3 protein: CASSFRRASTSTDTQYF
J gene: TRBJ2-7; D gene: TRBD1; clone size: .; V gene: TRBV7-9; CDR3 length: 15; CDR3 DNA: TGTGCCAGCAGCCTACCGGGACAGGGGACCTACGAGCAGTACTTC; CDR3 protein: CASSLPGQGTYEQYF
J gene: TRBJ1-5; D gene: TRBD1; clone size: .; V gene: TRBV6-6; CDR3 length: 16; CDR3 DNA: TGTGCCAGCAGTTTACTGGACAGGGAGAGCAATCAGCCCCAGCATTTT; CDR3 protein: CASSLLDRESNQPQHF
J gene: TRBJ2-1; D gene: TRBD2; clone size: .; V gene: TRBV5-6; CDR3 length: 14; CDR3 DNA: TGTGCCAGCAGCTTCCGTGGGACTAGGAATGAGCAGTTCTTC; CDR3 protein: CASSFRGTRNEQFF
J gene: TRBJ1-5; D gene: .; clone size: .; V gene: TRBV30; CDR3 length: 13; CDR3 DNA: TGTGCCTTAAGGACAGCCCCCAATCAGCCCCAGCATTTT; CDR3 protein: CALRTAPNQPQHF
J gene: TRBJ1-5; D gene: .; clone size: few; V gene: TRBV28; CDR3 length: 11; CDR3 DNA: TGTGCCAGCAGCCTGGAGGGGCCCCAGCATTTT; CDR3 protein: CASSLEGPQHF
J gene: TRBJ2-7; D gene: .; clone size: .; V gene: TRBV6-6; CDR3 length: 12; CDR3 DNA: TGTGCCAGCAGGGTCGGTGACTACGAGCAGTACTTC; CDR3 protein: CASRVGDYEQYF
J gene: TRBJ1-1; D gene: .; clone size: .; V gene: TRBV18; CDR3 length: 14; CDR3 DNA: TGTGCCAGCTCACCCTCAGGGGTGGACACTGAAGCTTTCTTT; CDR3 protein: CASSPSGVDTEAFF
J gene: TRBJ1-6; D gene: .; clone size: .; V gene: TRBV11-2; CDR3 length: 12; CDR3 DNA: TGTGCCAGCAGCTTCATTAATTCACCCCTCCACTTT; CDR3 protein: CASSFINSPLHF
J gene: TRBJ2-3; D gene: TRBD2; clone size: .; V gene: TRBV29-1; CDR3 length: 13; CDR3 DNA: TGCAGCTTAAGCGGGGGGGTCCCAGATACGCAGTATTTT; CDR3 protein: CSLSGGVPDTQYF
J gene: TRBJ2-6; D gene: TRBD1; clone size: .; V gene: TRBV5-8; CDR3 length: 15; CDR3 DNA: TGTGCCAGCAGCGTACAGGGGGCTGGGGCCAACGTCCTGACTTTC; CDR3 protein: CASSVQGAGANVLTF
J gene: TRBJ1-5; D gene: .; clone size: .; V gene: TRBV12-2; CDR3 length: 15; CDR3 DNA: TGTGCAAGTCGCTTAAGGACAGGGCTGAATCAGCCCCAGCATTTT; CDR3 protein: CASRLRTGLNQPQHF